Shown below are 10 T cell receptor beta chains from a single sample sequenced in a study of blood T cell repertoires in COVID-19. Data came from immunoSEQ multiplex PCR; TCRdb stores just in-frame clones and leaves some out. The data contain tens of thousands of clones, approximately 86% of them singletons. Sequenced sample: peripheral blood. These receptors all come from an older man with active or convalescent COVID-19.

The rearrangement joins TRBV5-1 to TRBJ2-3, with 7 positions matching TRBD1. Trimming cost V 1 base and J 5 bases; bases outside gene matches: 10. The germline V gene encodes CDR1 SGHRS and CDR2 YFSETQ. The CDR3 is made up of 16 amino acids. CDR3 in DNA: TGCGCCAGCAGCTTGAACTCAGGGGGTGTAAGAGATACGCAGTATTTT. Amino acids: CASSLNSGGVRDTQYF.

J is TRBJ1-2 and V is TRBV2; TRBD1 agrees at 8 bases. The germline V gene has CDR1 SNHLY and CDR2 FYNNEI. V lost 1 base to trimming and J lost 8 bases; unmatched junction nucleotides: 3. CDR3 length equals 13 residues. The CDR3 coding sequence is TGTGCCAGCAGTGAAGGGACAGGGTGGGGCTACACCTTC. The encoded protein is CASSEGTGWGYTF.

V usage is TRBV28 and J usage is TRBJ1-2; D may be TRBD1 (5 bases). The CDR3 is 14 residues long. Deletions cut 6 bases from V and 4 bases from J, with 15 bases between. Per the germline V gene, CDR1 is MDHEN and CDR2 is SYDVKM. CDR3 nucleotides: TGTGCCAGCAGGGACGGTGGGCAGGGCTATGGCTACACCTTC. Its translation: CASRDGGQGYGYTF.

This clone showed up just a few times. The CDR3 sequence: CASSEALERDPYEQYV. The CDR3 region has the DNA TGTGCCAGCAGTGAAGCGCTCGAGCGGGACCCCTACGAGCAGTACGTC. The rearrangement uses TRBV6-1 and TRBJ2-7; 7 bases match TRBD2. V dropped 0 bases and J dropped 2; count of bases not matched to a gene: 7. The length of the CDR3 is 16 residues. Germline CDR1 reads MNHNS; CDR2 reads SASEGT.

This clone was seen a few times. The chain couples TRBV11-2 to TRBJ1-1, with D possibly being TRBD1 (6 bases). Between the trimmed V and J ends, which lost 7 bases and 1 base, there was a span of 25 bases. The CDR3 is made up of 18 amino acids. Germline CDR1 SGHAT, CDR2 FQNNGV. The CDR3 DNA follows: TGTGCCAGCACCGATCCAGGGGAGGGGCGAGTCAAGAACACTGAAGCTTTCTTT. This codes for CASTDPGEGRVKNTEAFF. Variable domain in full (rest from reference TRBV11-2 and TRBJ1-1): EAGVAQSPRYKIIEKRQSVAFWCNPISGHATLYWYQQILGQGPKLLIQFQNNGVVDDSQLPKDRFSAERLKGVDSTLKIQPAKLEDSAVYLCASTDPGEGRVKNTEAFFGQGTRLTVV.

Only a few counts were recorded for this clone. This chain uses TRBV29-1 with TRBJ2-3, with 9 bases aligning to TRBD1. From germline, CDR1 is SQVTM and CDR2 ANQGSEA. CDR3 length: 16 residues. V gave up 4 bases and J gave up 0 bases; unmatched junction bases: 8. This CDR3 is CSVVGTGLDSTDTQYF. The DNA of the CDR3 is TGCAGCGTTGTGGGGACAGGGTTGGATAGCACAGATACGCAGTATTTT.

The J gene is TRBJ2-1, the V gene TRBV6-5; the match to TRBD2 covers 8 bases. The CDR3 sequence is 15 residues long. Losses at the gene ends were 8 bases for V and 0 bases for J; bases not matched to a gene: 6. Germline V gene data show CDR1 as MNHEY and CDR2 as SVGAGI. The CDR3 sequence is CASDSGANSYNEQFF. DNA of the CDR3: TGTGCCAGCGATAGCGGGGCAAACTCCTACAATGAGCAGTTCTTC.

The V gene is TRBV7-6, the J gene TRBJ1-5; D uncertain. V lost 2 bases and J lost 2, with 13 bases in between. The CDR3 has 16 amino acids. Germline CDR1 SGHVS, CDR2 FNYEAQ. CDR3 DNA: TGTGCCAGCAGCTTAAGAGGAGGGTTTGGCAATCAGCCCCAGCATTTT. This encodes CASSLRGGFGNQPQHF. Variable domain in full (rest from reference TRBV7-6 and TRBJ1-5): GAGVSQSPRYKVTKRGQDVALRCDPISGHVSLYWYRQALGQGPEFLTYFNYEAQQDKSGLPNDRFSAERPEGSISTLTIQRTEQRDSAMYRCASSLRGGFGNQPQHFGDGTRLSIL.

The chain has TRBV5-1 and TRBJ2-1; possible D gene TRBD2, 6 bases. Between the trimmed V and J ends, which lost 7 bases and 4 bases, there was a span of 15 bases. The CDR3 is made up of 14 amino acids. Germline loops: CDR1 SGHRS, CDR2 YFSETQ. CDR3 loop: CASEEGSRYNEQFF. The CDR3 DNA reads TGCGCCAGCGAGGAGGGTTCTCGTTACAATGAGCAGTTCTTC.

V gene TRBV5-1 combines with J gene TRBJ1-4; 8 bases agree with TRBD1. The ends lost 4 bases at V and 6 bases at J; junction bases unmatched: 8. The CDR3 is 15 amino acids. Germline loops: CDR1 SGHRS, CDR2 YFSETQ. CDR3 region: CASSPWTGSDEKLFF. In DNA form, the CDR3 reads TGCGCCAGCAGCCCCTGGACAGGGTCGGATGAAAAACTGTTTTTT.